The next 18 T cell receptor beta chains were all read from a single sample in a study of cytomegalovirus exposure and HLA in healthy donors. The PCR was carried out with 60 Vbeta primers and 13 Jbeta primers. Sequenced by immunoSEQ multiplex PCR; TCRdb stores in-frame clones only, minus some. The sample yields about 150,000 clones, around 80% seen once. The sequenced sample was PBMCs. The receptors derive from a male donor in good health and CMV-seronegative.

The rearrangement joins TRBV5-1 to TRBJ1-1, with D unclear. Germline CDR1 reads SGHRS; CDR2 reads YFSETQ. The CDR3 consists of 13 residues. The V and J ends lost 1 base and 1 base respectively, with 5 bases between them. The CDR3 DNA follows: TGCGCCAGCAGCTTGTCAGAGAACACTGAAGCTTTCTTT. It is translated as CASSLSENTEAFF.

The chain employs TRBV7-6 and TRBJ2-5, with a possible D match to TRBD2 (7 bases). Germline CDR1 reads SGHVS; CDR2 reads FNYEAQ. The V and J ends lost 5 bases and 5 bases respectively, with 15 bases between them. CDR3 size: 14 residues. The CDR3 DNA follows: TGTGCCAGCAGCCAAGGGGGGGCCGGGGAGACCCAGTACTTC. This translates into CASSQGGAGETQYF. Drawing the rest from reference TRBV7-6 and TRBJ2-5, the complete variable domain is GAGVSQSPRYKVTKRGQDVALRCDPISGHVSLYWYRQALGQGPEFLTYFNYEAQQDKSGLPNDRFSAERPEGSISTLTIQRTEQRDSAMYRCASSQGGAGETQYFGPGTRLLVL.

This clone was seen a handful of times. The gene calls are TRBV5-4 and TRBJ2-7, with 8 bases that match TRBD1. Trimming cost V 3 bases and J 5 bases; bases outside gene matches: 10. Looked up from germline, CDR1 is SGHNT and CDR2 is YYREEE (reference sequence). The CDR3 contains 15 residues. For the CDR3, the DNA is TGTGCCAGCAGCTCCAGGCGCAGGGGGCTAGACGAGCAGTACTTC. This translates into CASSSRRRGLDEQYF.

V usage is TRBV4-3 and J usage is TRBJ2-1; TRBD2 aligns across 9 bases. CDR3 length: 15 residues. CDR1 LGHNA and CDR2 YSLEER come from the germline V gene. J was trimmed by 8 bases and V by 1 base; bases with no gene match: 6. CDR3 nucleotides: TGCGCCAGCAGCCAAGGGACTAGCGTCGGCTATGAGCAGTTCTTC. Protein sequence: CASSQGTSVGYEQFF.

This clone was detected many times. The gene calls are TRBV6-1 and TRBJ2-1; TRBD1 matches at 8 bases. V gave up 0 bases and J gave up 6 bases; unmatched junction bases: 4. The germline CDR1 and CDR2 sequences are MNHNS and SASEGT. The CDR3 spans 15 residues. CDR3 region: CASSEARTGFNEQFF. The CDR3 DNA reads as TGTGCCAGCAGTGAAGCCCGGACAGGGTTCAATGAGCAGTTCTTC.

This chain joins TRBV6-6 and TRBJ2-7, with 10 bases fitting TRBD1. V trimming: 6 bases; J trimming: 4 bases; junction bases outside the gene matches: 6. The CDR3 runs to 14 residues. CDR1 is MNHNY, CDR2 SVGAGI, per germline (reference sequence). DNA of the CDR3: TGTGCCAGCAGCACCGGGACAGGGGTTTACGAGCAGTACTTC. Translation gives CASSTGTGVYEQYF.

V usage is TRBV9 and J usage is TRBJ1-2; tentative D call: TRBD1 (6 bases). Germline V gene lookup returns CDR1 SGDLS and CDR2 YYNGEE. The CDR3 sequence is 15 residues long. The germline V and J ends were trimmed by 0 bases and 4 bases, with 13 bases remaining between them. This chain's CDR3 is CASSVGAQGSYGYTF. The CDR3 bases are TGTGCCAGCAGCGTAGGTGCCCAGGGGAGCTATGGCTACACCTTC.

The chain couples TRBV19 to TRBJ2-7, with D possibly TRBD1 on 6 matching bases. The CDR3 runs 14 residues. Trimming shortened V by 6 bases and J by 0 bases, and 12 bases separated the two germline ends. Per germline, CDR1 LNHDA and CDR2 SQIVND (reference sequence). CDR3 loop: CASRLGHHSYEQYF. The DNA for the CDR3 is TGTGCCAGTAGGCTGGGACACCACTCCTACGAGCAGTACTTC.

The chain is built from TRBV6-5 and TRBJ2-7, with D maybe TRBD2 (5 bases). This CDR3 contains 13 residues. V was shortened by 10 bases and J by 5 bases, with 18 bases between the two germline ends. The germline V gene encodes CDR1 MNHEY and CDR2 SVGAGI. CDR3 in DNA: TGTGCCACCAAACAGACGGGAAGCCACGAGCAGTACTTC. Translated: CATKQTGSHEQYF.

The chain uses TRBV9 and TRBJ2-7; D perhaps matches TRBD2 (5 bases). Between the trimmed V and J ends, which lost 3 bases and 7 bases, there was a span of 14 bases. CDR1 is SGDLS and CDR2 is YYNGEE in the germline V gene. CDR3 size: 13 residues. The CDR3 region is CASSEGGPREQYF. CDR3 bases: TGTGCCAGCAGCGAGGGCGGGCCGCGTGAGCAGTACTTC. The full variable domain, with the rest looked up from reference TRBV9 and TRBJ2-7, is DSGVTQTPKHLITATGQRVTLRCSPRSGDLSVYWYQQSLDQGLQFLIQYYNGEERAKGNILERFSAQQFPDLHSELNLSSLELGDSALYFCASSEGGPREQYFGPGTRLTVT.

This clone has only a few counts. The chain employs TRBV2 and TRBJ1-1; 9 bases map to TRBD1. V lost 4 bases and J lost 3; bases outside the gene matches: 3. Germline V gene data show CDR1 as SNHLY and CDR2 as FYNNEI. The CDR3 extends over 14 amino acids. CDR3 region: CASSGGQGYTEAFF. CDR3 sequence (DNA): TGTGCCAGCAGTGGGGGACAGGGTTACACTGAAGCTTTCTTT.

J is TRBJ2-3 and V is TRBV30, with 11 nucleotides matching TRBD2. Germline-derived CDR1 and CDR2 are GTSNPN and SVGIG (reference sequence). With 4 bases clipped from V and 8 bases from J, the junction kept 17 bases outside the gene matches. The CDR3 extends over 17 amino acids. CDR3 loop: CAWTNLLTSGVRGTQYF. For the CDR3, the DNA is TGTGCCTGGACCAATCTCCTGACTAGCGGGGTGAGAGGTACGCAGTATTTT.

This chain uses TRBV11-2 with TRBJ2-7; 7 nucleotides agree with TRBD1. Looked up from germline, CDR1 is SGHAT and CDR2 is FQNNGV. The CDR3 has 13 residues. V lost 5 bases and J lost 3; bases outside the gene matches: 4. The CDR3 region has the DNA TGTGCCAGCAGCGCTGACAGGGACTACGAGCAGTACTTC. Amino acids: CASSADRDYEQYF.

This clone has a single count. The CDR3 region has the DNA TGTGCCAGCAGCGTAGCCCGGACTAGCGGGAGAGGGGAGCAGTTCTTC. Its protein is CASSVARTSGRGEQFF. The chain couples TRBV28 to TRBJ2-1, with 13 bases identical to TRBD2. The germline V gene has CDR1 MDHEN and CDR2 SYDVKM. Trimming took 6 bases from V and 10 from J; bases not matched to a gene: 12. CDR3 length equals 16 residues.

The chain recombines TRBV7-9 with TRBJ2-2; the match to TRBD1 covers 9 bases. Per the germline V gene, CDR1 is SEHNR and CDR2 is FQNEAQ (reference sequence). V was clipped by 6 bases and J by 7 bases; unmatched bases: 12. The CDR3 is 16 amino acids. CDR3 region: CASSLYRQGVIGELFF. The CDR3 region has the DNA TGTGCCAGCAGTCTCTACCGACAGGGGGTCATCGGGGAGCTGTTTTTT.

This clone came up a few times. This chain uses TRBV4-3 with TRBJ2-7; a weak D match, TRBD1 (6 bases). The CDR3 totals 15 residues. The germline V gene encodes CDR1 LGHNA and CDR2 YSLEER. V lost 0 bases and J lost 3, with 12 bases in between. CDR3 sequence: CASSQDFQGFYEQYF. The CDR3 DNA follows: TGCGCCAGCAGCCAAGATTTTCAGGGGTTCTACGAGCAGTACTTC.

The J gene is TRBJ2-2, the V gene TRBV10-1; 15 nucleotides agree with TRBD2. V dropped 4 bases and J dropped 3; count of bases not matched to a gene: 12. Germline CDR1 WNHNN, CDR2 SYGVQD (reference sequence). The CDR3 is 20 amino acids. The CDR3 spells CASSASPGLAGGVDTGELFF. The CDR3 DNA is TGCGCCAGCAGTGCAAGCCCCGGACTAGCGGGAGGGGTAGACACCGGGGAGCTGTTTTTT.

CDR3 sequence: CASSRLAGDEQFF. CDR3 sequence (DNA): TGTGCCAGCAGCCGACTAGCGGGGGATGAGCAGTTCTTC. This rearrangement joins TRBV7-6 to TRBJ2-1; the match to TRBD2 covers 12 bases. With V trimmed by 5 bases and J by 8 bases, 1 base remained unmatched. The CDR3 contains 13 residues. Looked up from germline, CDR1 is SGHVS and CDR2 is FNYEAQ.